These T cell receptor beta chains were read from a single sample in a study of T cells in localized non-small cell lung cancer. Generated by immunoSEQ multiplex PCR, the TCRdb table keeps only in-frame clones and is missing some. The profile shows roughly 72,000 clones, less than 90% of them singletons. The sequencing used peripheral blood, collected before any cancer treatment. These receptors were obtained from a male donor aged 60 or over with stage III squamous cell lung carcinoma. Both conserved end residues are part of each CDR3.

V gene	J gene	CDR3 protein
TRBV5-1	TRBJ1-4	CASSWGQGPTNEKLFF
TRBV23-1	TRBJ2-1	CASSQSENEQFF
TRBV21-1	TRBJ2-5	CASSINKPQETQYF
TRBV7-2	TRBJ1-6	CASSLTWGSPLHF
TRBV5-1	TRBJ2-5	CASSRGPSQETQYF
TRBV9	TRBJ1-1	CASSVLAEGTEAFF
TRBV6-1	TRBJ2-1	CASSEGERGQGNEQFF
TRBV5-5	TRBJ1-2	CASSLKRGFGYTF
TRBV7-2	TRBJ2-7	CASSSGLTYEQYF
TRBV11-2	TRBJ2-3	CASSLQRGGTDTQYF
TRBV7-2	TRBJ2-2	CASSGLRELFF
TRBV9	TRBJ1-2	CASSVEKGYGYTF
TRBV19	TRBJ1-3	CASSPTGIANTIYF
TRBV6-1	TRBJ1-2	CASYRDLMGYTF
TRBV9	TRBJ2-7	CASSVRGYSYEQYF
TRBV5-5	TRBJ1-1	CASSFLTGGGTEAFF
TRBV20-1	TRBJ2-7	CSARFGRKMLF
TRBV5-1	TRBJ1-1	CASSLGSRSGLLNTEAFF
TRBV6-5	TRBJ2-3	CASSYAGHETDTQYF
TRBV5-4	TRBJ1-1	CASSPPGLATEAFF
TRBV18	TRBJ1-1	CASSPKQGAMNTEAFF
TRBV6-6	TRBJ1-1	CASSPGSGGADTEAFF
TRBV27	TRBJ1-6	CASSDRGPFNSPLHF
TRBV7-2	TRBJ2-3	CASSLAPGQGRGTDTQYF
TRBV2	TRBJ2-1	CASSVRWDGEQFF
TRBV4-1	TRBJ1-5	CASSRTGGSQPQHF
TRBV28	TRBJ1-5	CASSAPPGQENF